This T cell receptor beta chain is from a study of cytomegalovirus exposure and HLA in healthy donors (dated by TCRdb to about 2017). Context from the whole study: According to an earlier analysis of a few hundred of the donors, some 180 million T cells yielded roughly 100 million unique TCR beta sequences and 276 Gb of sequence data. To predict cytomegalovirus infection status, the study brought together high-throughput TCR immunosequencing, statistical association of individual TCRs with disease status, and machine learning. Typing coverage varied by locus: roughly 620-630 donors for A, B, C, DRB1 and DQB1; approximately 500 for DQA1; over 600 for DPA1; some 470 for DPB1. Class I and class II HLA loci were covered by the typing at four-digit resolution. The study aimed to test whether signatures of past pathogen exposure could be identified by cataloging public T cell receptors. Of the roughly 420 genotyped donors, less than 85% were placed in the genetic ancestry cluster associated with self-reported Caucasian donors. All discovery cohort repertoires had been generated on a single sequencing platform. A later genetic analysis used genome-wide SNP genotypes for 398 of the 666 donors, treating that subset as a discovery cohort. Using immunosequencing, the study profiled T cell repertoires from 550 to 750 subjects and related those repertoires to cytomegalovirus serostatus. To decide whether each TCR beta V gene segment behaved as functional or pseudogenic, an earlier analysis of some 600 of the donors relied on high-throughput TCR beta sequencing. In a later analysis, previously published TCR beta repertoires from hundreds of donors were re-analyzed and high-resolution HLA genotyping was added so that TCR occurrence patterns could be studied. Rather than using new phenotypic data, the later analysis identified candidate immune exposures from TCR beta sequences and from how often those sequences occurred across donors. Along with the approximately 700-subject first cohort, a separate validation cohort of more than 90 different subjects was used. Five DR-DQ haplotypes were handled as single units for association and clustering, since linkage in the cohort was strong. Among about 400 genotyped donors of the cohort, an average of around 250,000 unique TCR beta nucleotide sequences was sequenced per donor, of which 15% to 20% were non-productive. Alongside the repertoire data, information on donor age, sex, ethnicity and CMV serostatus was compiled. An early release that covered roughly 600 HLA-typed donors contained around 300 gigabases of sequencing data and tens of millions of unique TCR sequences. Overall study results and their limits: In a later analysis, TCR association rates were found to vary across HLA loci, with the most associated TCRs seen for DRB1 alleles and the fewest for HLA-C alleles. Specific HLA alleles were associated with 15,000 to 20,000 TCR beta sequences at a false discovery rate of 0.05 in a later analysis. In a later analysis, several top co-occurrence clusters were reported to appear linked to parvovirus B19, influenza, CMV and Epstein-Barr virus. It was suggested by the authors that the approach could potentially be generalized to other disease states and immunological phenotypes. In a later analysis, HLA-associated TCR beta chains were found to be more clonally expanded and to have lower generation probabilities than equally common non-associated chains. When HLA alleles, especially DR and DQ, strongly co-occurred, TCR associations were difficult to assign to individual alleles. Because some donors lacked HLA typing at each locus, the association tests relied only on the typed subset. Correlated functional status among segregating V segments might be attributable to linkage disequilibrium, but an unknown experimental factor could not be ruled out. Most CMV-associated TCR beta chains appeared to be HLA-restricted in a later analysis, and the HLA associations seemed to be driven largely by CMV exposure. Compared with the approximately 670-donor mean, donors in an Asian-associated ancestry cluster had fewer N-insertions in productive TCRs, according to a later genetic analysis. While some public TCRs were present in many individuals, most TCR sequences turned up only very rarely across donors. A cluster of highly shared sequence variants was judged likely to be a technical artifact of the sequencing pipeline. Broadly in line with IMGT annotations, most TCR beta V segments showed up in productive rearrangements about 87% or about 30% of the time in an earlier analysis of roughly 590 of the donors. The cohort was sequenced for TCR beta chains only, and without alpha or paired-chain data the features that could be detected were limited. A further reported finding was that TCR beta sequences accurately predicted the HLA-A and HLA-B alleles for most subjects in the first cohort. The 87-base-pair reads could not distinguish some IMGT-functional V segments, including TRBV6-2 and TRBV6-3, so those segments were excluded. The presence/absence analyses assumed that sequencing depth was roughly uniform across donors, and that assumption may not be true. In the study, some 180 TCR beta chains were listed as associated with cytomegalovirus. For the cohort, immune exposure information was limited to CMV serostatus. In a later genetic analysis, a missense DCLRE1C variant was associated with V-gene and J-gene trimming of TCR beta chains, and the association was replicated in an independent cohort. In vitro tests confirmed that three of the cytomegalovirus-associated TCR beta chains recognize cytomegalovirus antigens. Because counts were too low, 15 to 20 rarely observed V segments, including chromosome 9 orphons, were left out of the earlier analysis of 500 to 650 of the donors. Cytomegalovirus status was reported to be diagnosed by the classifier with high specificity and sensitivity in both the original and validation cohorts.

To prepare the library, the immunoSEQ multiplex PCR assay was applied. The multiplex PCR relied on a mix of 60 forward primers for TCR Vbeta segments and 13 reverse primers for TCR Jbeta segments. A multiplex PCR assay on genomic DNA amplified the CDR3 region of rearranged TCR beta genes. The amplified TCR beta libraries were sequenced on the Illumina HiSeq System as 87-base-pair reads. In the source study's methods: A later analysis counted about 80 million unique TCR beta chains across the 690 or so repertoires, and 10 million to 11 million of these chains were shared by at least two donors. Raw reads were error-corrected and collapsed into unique sequences with a nearest-neighbor algorithm that merged closely related sequences to remove PCR and sequencing errors. V, D and J gene segments were assigned by aligning CDR3 sequences to IMGT reference sequences. For a sequence to be retained, at least a six-nucleotide match to both a V gene segment and a J gene segment was required. A rearrangement counted as productive if the CDR3 had no stop codons and remained in frame with V and J, and every other rearrangement counted as non-productive. CDR3 was defined according to IMGT convention as the region running from the second conserved V-encoded cysteine to the conserved J-encoded phenylalanine. In an earlier analysis of 500 to 650 of the donors, sequences lacking an unambiguous match to a single V gene segment were excluded. In an earlier analysis of 500 to 750 of the donors, V segments were called functional above 56.7% productive rearrangements and were called segregating when the between-donor standard deviation exceeded 5%. A statistical classification framework was built for diagnosing cytomegalovirus status from the catalog of TCR beta chain sequences. In a later analysis, V and J genes were assigned by comparing TCR nucleotide sequences against IMGT/GENE-DB human TR gene sequences. A later analysis assigned CDR3 sequences and most-parsimonious VDJ recombination scenarios with the TCRdist pipeline. In a later analysis, every TCR beta chain was defined by the combination of its CDR3 amino acid sequence and its V-gene family, and reads without a unique V-gene family were dropped. In a later analysis, a few hundred highly shared, low-generation-probability nucleotide sequences were removed to address suspected cross-contamination and a sequencing artifact. In a later analysis, a clonal expansion index for each public chain was calculated from normalized within-repertoire ranks of inferred template counts. In a later analysis, generation probabilities were computed with a VDJ recombination model fitted to out-of-frame rearrangements, and the resulting probabilities were checked against IGoR. In a later analysis, TCR-TCR, TCR-HLA and TCR-CMV co-occurrence was scored with hypergeometric tests, and a repertoire-size bias correction was applied to TCR pairs. To estimate false discovery rates, a later analysis permuted the HLA or CMV assignments 20 times. In a later analysis, co-occurring TCRs were grouped using DBSCAN, with TCRdist sequence similarity added in when clustering inside HLA-allele-positive subsets. For co-occurrence clustering, repertoires with fewer than 30,000 or more than 120,000 public chains were excluded, along with five repertoires with anomalous nucleotide sharing. In its TCRdb copy, this immuneACCESS table keeps in-frame sequences only and misses some clones. Where compared with another copy, unresolved V genes explain less than half of these, and the others have no known cause. The D gene and trimming were derived from the DNA, and the V and J assignments and clone size from that table. The sample records about 140,000 clones, more than 60% of which are singletons. The top ten clonotypes cover less than 11% of the sample.

A word on this clone: Its antigen is currently not known. Per-base quality was not reported, and no clone a single base away is much larger than it.

From a lookup of the germline V gene (reference sequence), CDR1 and CDR2 are MNHNY and SVGAGI. The CDR3 numbers 15 residues from cysteine through phenylalanine. Left in the record is the CDR3 DNA by itself, 45 bases read in frame from the first base. The germline V and J ends show losses of 4 bases and 6 bases respectively, and no gene match explains 9 bases of the junction. The cohort consisted of hundreds of healthy bone marrow donors. All cohort members were sampled while nominally healthy, although unrecorded immune exposures were likely present. The donor tested CMV seropositive and was one of the 289 seropositive cohort members. A peripheral blood sample was provided by each donor, and peripheral blood mononuclear cells were used for TCR beta sequencing. Genomic DNA extraction from the blood cell samples was performed with the Qiagen DNeasy Blood Extraction Kit.

The source material was PBMCs. The chain is encoded by TRBV6-6 joined to TRBJ2-4; a stretch of 7 junction bases matches TRBD1. The clonotype originates from a man aged 30-40 years in good health and CMV-seropositive. The CDR3 region has the sequence CASSSEQGPGNIQYF. The nucleotides read TGTGCCAGCAGTTCCGAACAGGGGCCAGGAAACATTCAGTACTTC.